Detailed here is one TCR beta chain. These data originate in a study of blood T cell repertoires in COVID-19. Sequencing was performed with immunoSEQ multiplex PCR; in TCRdb, only in-frame clones are kept and a portion is missing. The sample lists about 74,000 clones, roughly nine tenths occurring once. CDR1 and CDR2 (germline): MNHEY, SVGAGI. V was trimmed by 6 bases and J by 1 base, leaving 6 bases between them. This CDR3 comprises 12 residues. This receptor was identified in a man between 45 and 60 years old with acute or convalescent COVID-19. This rearrangement joins TRBV6-5 to TRBJ1-1; the D is unclear. Sequencing was done on a sample of peripheral blood. The CDR3 is CASRAGNTEAFF. The CDR3 coding sequence is TGTGCCAGCAGGGCAGGGAACACTGAAGCTTTCTTT.